The 15 T cell receptor beta chains in this list originate from one sample, sequenced in a study of Graves' ophthalmopathy and Graves' hyperthyroidism. Beta-chain TCR CDR3 regions were amplified from RNA transcripts. RT-PCR in the first round used HTBI primers; a second-round multiplex PCR followed. TCRdb reprocessed the multiplex PCR reads with MiXCR, giving one entry per CDR3 protein. The table includes 680,000 or so distinct CDR3 sequences, 20% to 25% detected once. The specimen was peripheral blood. These receptor sequences come from a woman aged 18-35 years with stable Graves' hyperthyroidism. Some clones in this sample may be carry-over from other donors' samples.

The chain links TRBV29-1 to TRBJ2-5; TRBD1 agrees at 7 bases. The CDR3 has 11 amino acids. With 7 bases clipped from V and 2 bases from J, the junction kept 1 base outside the gene matches. Germline V gene lookup returns CDR1 SQVTM and CDR2 ANQGSEA. The DNA for the CDR3 is TGCAGCGGGGGACAGCAAGAGACCCAGTACTTC. Protein: CSGGQQETQYF.

This clonotype was observed many times. The chain carries TRBV20-1 and TRBJ2-7; D perhaps matches TRBD2 (5 bases). CDR1 and CDR2 (germline): DFQATT, SNEGSKA (reference sequence). The CDR3 has 14 amino acids. The V and J ends lost 3 bases and 4 bases respectively, with 16 bases between them. DNA for the CDR3: TGCAGTGCTAGGGACTCGACACCTAGTTACGAGCAGTACTTC. This codes for CSARDSTPSYEQYF.

The sample holds many counts of this clonotype. The CDR3 sequence is CATTVGDRPYEQYF. In DNA form, the CDR3 reads TGTGCCACCACCGTAGGGGACAGGCCCTACGAGCAGTACTTC. This sequence joins TRBV6-1 and TRBJ2-7; 8 bases agree with TRBD1. J gave up 2 bases and V 10 bases, and 10 bases lay outside the gene matches. Germline CDR1 and CDR2: MNHNS and SASEGT. CDR3 length: 14 amino acids.

This sequence joins TRBV19 and TRBJ1-1, with D maybe TRBD1 (6 bases). The CDR3 runs to 18 residues. Germline assignment: CDR1 LNHDA and CDR2 SQIVND (reference sequence). The V end lost 2 bases, the J end lost 1 base, and 20 bases lay between the germline ends. CDR3 sequence: CASSITALRGAGNTEAFF. The CDR3 nucleotides are TGTGCCAGTAGTATAACCGCTTTGCGGGGGGCCGGGAACACTGAAGCTTTCTTT.

The sample holds many counts of this clonotype. Here the CDR3 reads CAWSTRTSGLETQYF. CDR3 sequence (DNA): TGTGCCTGGAGTACCCGGACTAGCGGTCTGGAGACCCAGTACTTC. V is TRBV30 and J is TRBJ2-5; 10 bases map to TRBD2. Per the germline V gene, CDR1 is GTSNPN and CDR2 is SVGIG (reference sequence). The CDR3 loop spans 15 amino acids. V was pared by 2 bases and J by 5 bases, with 8 bases of the junction left unmatched. Supplemented by reference TRBV30 and TRBJ2-5, the full variable domain reads SQTIHQWPATLVQPVGSPLSLECTVEGTSNPNLYWYRQAAGRGLQLLFYSVGIGQISSEVPQNLSASRPQDRQFILSSKKLLLSDSGFYLCAWSTRTSGLETQYFGPGTRLLVL.

Turning to this clonotype: A much bigger clone sits one base away, suggesting this may be a read error. This chain connects TRBV12-3 or TRBV12-4 to TRBJ1-5, with no clear D. The CDR3 consists of 14 residues. CDR3 sequence (DNA): TGTGTCAGCAGTTTAGCTTCTCCGGGACAGCCCCAGCATTTT. It translates to CVSSLASPGQPQHF.

There are many counts of this clonotype. V gene TRBV11-2 combines with J gene TRBJ1-2, with D perhaps TRBD1 (6 bases). V gave up 3 bases and J gave up 1 base, with 9 bases separating them. The CDR3 length is 14 residues. Per germline, CDR1 SGHAT and CDR2 FQNNGV. The CDR3 reads CASSLTGDNYGYTF. The CDR3 region has the DNA TGTGCCAGCAGCTTGACAGGCGATAACTATGGCTACACCTTC.

This clonotype was seen repeatedly, ten times or more. J is TRBJ2-5 and V is TRBV27; the match to TRBD2 covers 9 bases. CDR1 is MNHEY and CDR2 is SMNVEV in the germline V gene (reference sequence). Losses at the gene ends were 3 bases for V and 4 bases for J; bases not matched to a gene: 6. CDR3 length: 15 residues. The CDR3 DNA sequence: TGTGCCAGCAGTTTGAGGCTAGCGGGAAGAGAGACCCAGTACTTC. Translation gives CASSLRLAGRETQYF.

The rearrangement uses TRBV7-2 and TRBJ2-7; D remains unclear. The V end was cut by 3 bases, the J end by 3 bases, with 9 bases between. CDR3 length: 13 residues. Germline CDR1 is SGHTA and CDR2 is FQGNSA. DNA for the CDR3: TGTGCCAGCAGCTTTCAACCGGACTACGAGCAGTACTTC. This codes for CASSFQPDYEQYF.

This clonotype has ten or more counts. The chain couples TRBV20-1 to TRBJ1-2; tentative D call: TRBD1 (6 bases). CDR1 is DFQATT, CDR2 SNEGSKA, per germline (reference sequence). This CDR3 is 13 amino acids long. Trimming removed 6 bases from V and 4 bases from J, with 15 bases in between. Here the CDR3 reads CSALETGPYGYTF. Here the CDR3 DNA reads TGCAGTGCCTTAGAGACAGGCCCCTATGGCTACACCTTC.

This clonotype has more than one count but fewer than ten. V usage is TRBV5-4 and J usage is TRBJ1-1; D is unresolved. The CDR3 length is 14 residues. Deletions cut 7 bases from V and 4 bases from J, with 17 bases between. Per the germline V gene, CDR1 is SGHNT and CDR2 is YYREEE (reference sequence). The CDR3 DNA follows: TGTGCCAGCGGAAATTGGGGTGATTCCACTGAAGCTTTCTTT. This encodes CASGNWGDSTEAFF.

This clonotype was picked up a small number of times. The chain carries TRBV13 and TRBJ2-7, with 9 bases identical to TRBD2. Germline loops: CDR1 PRHDT, CDR2 FYEKMQ (reference sequence). The CDR3 is made up of 14 amino acids. Trimming cost V 5 bases and J 3 bases; bases outside gene matches: 5. The CDR3 loop is CASSHSGGLYEQYF. Here the CDR3 DNA reads TGTGCCAGCAGCCATAGCGGGGGACTCTACGAGCAGTACTTC.

This chain uses TRBV20-1 with TRBJ2-2; 8 nucleotides match TRBD2. There are 14 residues in the CDR3. Germline CDR1 is DFQATT and CDR2 is SNEGSKA (reference sequence). J gave up 3 bases and V 3 bases, and 3 bases lay outside the gene matches. Here the CDR3 DNA reads TGCAGTGCTAGGAGCGGGGGTTACACCGGGGAGCTGTTTTTT. This gives the protein CSARSGGYTGELFF.

This clonotype was observed at least ten times. The rearrangement links TRBV29-1 to TRBJ2-7; 8 bases match TRBD1. CDR3 length equals 13 residues. Germline-derived CDR1 and CDR2 are SQVTM and ANQGSEA. V lost 1 base and J lost 3; bases outside the gene matches: 2. CDR3 in amino acids: CSVEGQGNYEQYF. The CDR3 DNA sequence: TGCAGCGTTGAAGGACAGGGGAACTACGAGCAGTACTTC.

Many counts were recorded for this clonotype. The chain carries TRBV6-5 and TRBJ1-2, with D perhaps matching TRBD1 (6 bases). The CDR3 totals 16 residues. V lost 1 base to trimming and J lost 3 bases, with 15 bases between them. Germline CDR1 MNHEY, CDR2 SVGAGI. The CDR3 sequence: CASSYLSRDTYYGYTF. The CDR3 DNA is TGTGCCAGCAGTTACTTGAGTCGGGACACCTACTATGGCTACACCTTC.